The 21 T cell receptor beta chains below come from one sample, sequenced in a study of CD8 T cells in Susac syndrome. An amount of RNA that ranged from roughly 0.5 to 1 ug was reverse transcribed with random hexamers. Each CDR3 protein gets one entry after TCRdb re-called the immunoSEQ multiplex PCR reads with MiXCR. This table has 100,000 to 150,000 distinct CDR3 sequences, nearly 96% appearing once. Sequencing was performed on CD4+ T cells from PBMCs. These receptors were taken from a human donor with Susac syndrome.

This chain joins TRBV2 and TRBJ2-3; TRBD1 or TRBD2 may be the D gene (5 bases each). The CDR3 consists of 14 residues. V dropped 6 bases and J dropped 2 bases, with 12 bases sitting between them. Germline loops: CDR1 SNHLY, CDR2 FYNNEI. Here the CDR3 reads CASRERGFTDTQYF. The CDR3 DNA is TGTGCCAGCAGGGAGAGGGGATTCACAGATACGCAGTATTTT. The full variable domain, its missing parts supplied by reference TRBV2 and TRBJ2-3, is EPEVTQTPSHQVTQMGQEVILRCVPISNHLYFYWYRQILGQKVEFLVSFYNNEISEKSEIFDDQFSVERPDGSNFTLKIRSTKLEDSAMYFCASRERGFTDTQYFGPGTRLTVL.

J is TRBJ2-7 and V is TRBV6-2 or TRBV6-3, with no clear D. CDR1 MNHEY and CDR2 SVGEGT come from the germline V gene. This CDR3 is built from 15 residues. Trimming removed 0 bases from V and 2 bases from J, with 11 bases in between. The CDR3 DNA sequence: TGTGCCAGCAGTTACTCGAGGTCTGTAGCCTACGAGCAGTACTTC. Protein: CASSYSRSVAYEQYF.

The chain couples TRBV20-1 to TRBJ1-1, with 8 bases lining up with TRBD1. The V and J ends lost 6 bases and 4 bases, in that order; junction bases with no gene match: 10. The germline CDR1 and CDR2 sequences are DFQATT and SNEGSKA (reference sequence). This CDR3 is built from 14 residues. CDR3 loop: CSAKRQGRGTEAFF. DNA for the CDR3: TGCAGTGCAAAAAGACAGGGGAGAGGCACTGAAGCTTTCTTT.

The count of this clonotype is one. The chain links TRBV10-3 to TRBJ2-7; TRBD1 aligns across 7 bases. CDR1 is ENHRY and CDR2 is SYGVKD in the germline V gene. The CDR3 length is 14 residues. V was clipped by 5 bases and J by 2 bases; unmatched bases: 6. Here the CDR3 DNA reads TGTGCCATCAGTCCCGGGACAGTTACCTACGAGCAGTACTTC. This translates into CAISPGTVTYEQYF.

The gene calls are TRBV11-2 and TRBJ2-3; the D gene is possibly TRBD2 (6 bases). The germline V gene has CDR1 SGHAT and CDR2 FQNNGV. This CDR3 region has 17 residues. V lost 2 bases and J lost 1, with 16 bases in between. The CDR3 loop is CASSLKRSTSGTDTQYF. CDR3 DNA: TGTGCCAGCAGCTTAAAACGGTCGACTAGTGGCACAGATACGCAGTATTTT.

The CDR3 loop is CASRYGEETQYF. The CDR3 DNA reads TGTGCCAGCCGATATGGGGAAGAGACCCAGTACTTC. The chain links TRBV12-3 or TRBV12-4 to TRBJ2-5; D is undetermined. V dropped 8 bases and J dropped 3 bases, with 10 bases sitting between them. The CDR3 covers 12 residues.

The CDR3 DNA reads TGCGCCAGCAGCTGGGGACAGTCAGGGACCCAGTACTTC. This sequence encodes CASSWGQSGTQYF. This rearrangement joins TRBV5-1 to TRBJ2-5; 7 bases match TRBD1. J gave up 7 bases and V 3 bases, and 6 bases lay outside the gene matches. CDR1 is SGHRS, CDR2 YFSETQ, per germline. This CDR3 region has 13 residues.

This chain joins TRBV2 and TRBJ2-7; 7 bases map to TRBD2. The V gene end was trimmed by 9 bases and the J gene end by 0 bases; junction bases not matched to a gene: 5. Germline CDR1 SNHLY, CDR2 FYNNEI. The CDR3 spans 13 residues. CDR3 bases: TGTGCCAGTGGCAGGGAGGGCTCCTACGAGCAGTACTTC. This encodes CASGREGSYEQYF. Filled out from reference TRBV2 and TRBJ2-7, the complete variable domain reads EPEVTQTPSHQVTQMGQEVILRCVPISNHLYFYWYRQILGQKVEFLVSFYNNEISEKSEIFDDQFSVERPDGSNFTLKIRSTKLEDSAMYFCASGREGSYEQYFGPGTRLTVT.

The chain links TRBV20-1 to TRBJ2-5; maybe TRBD2 (5 bases). From germline, CDR1 is DFQATT and CDR2 SNEGSKA (reference sequence). V lost 0 bases to trimming and J lost 2 bases, with 13 bases between them. This CDR3 spans 15 amino acids. CDR3 sequence (DNA): TGCAGTGCTAGAGATGAGGGATTCCAACAAGAGACCCAGTACTTC. Translation: CSARDEGFQQETQYF.

CDR3 DNA: TGCAGCGTCGCCCGCCGGGACTTGGGGTACAATGAGCAGTTCTTC. Protein sequence: CSVARRDLGYNEQFF. This chain connects TRBV29-1 to TRBJ2-1; D is perhaps TRBD2 (6 bases). The CDR3 is 15 residues long. CDR1 SQVTM and CDR2 ANQGSEA come from the germline V gene. The ends were cut back, 6 bases at V and 4 bases at J, with 19 bases in the middle.

The chain uses TRBV15 and TRBJ2-1; D may be TRBD1 (6 bases). The V gene lost 9 bases and the J gene lost 4 bases, with 19 bases spanning the gap. The CDR3 spans 15 residues. Germline assignment: CDR1 LNHNV and CDR2 YYDKDF (reference sequence). The CDR3 protein is CATARGGPAYNEQFF. The DNA of the CDR3 is TGTGCCACAGCCAGGGGCGGGCCAGCGTACAATGAGCAGTTCTTC.

This chain uses TRBV20-1 with TRBJ1-1; maybe TRBD1 (5 bases). The CDR3 consists of 13 residues. V lost 3 bases, J lost 3 bases, and 11 bases lay in between. Germline lookup yields CDR1 DFQATT and CDR2 SNEGSKA (reference sequence). The CDR3 region is CSARGRRDTEAFF. CDR3 nucleotide sequence: TGCAGTGCTAGGGGACGCCGGGACACTGAAGCTTTCTTT.

The DNA of the CDR3 is TGCAGCGTTGAAGGAGGGCTATACCCCTCTGGGGCCAACGTCCTGACTTTC. Protein: CSVEGGLYPSGANVLTF. V and J are TRBV29-1 and TRBJ2-6; the D gene is possibly TRBD2 (5 bases). Germline V CDR1 and CDR2: SQVTM, ANQGSEA. The V gene lost 1 base and the J gene lost 0 bases, with 13 bases spanning the gap. CDR3 length: 17 residues. Using reference TRBV29-1 and TRBJ2-6 for the parts outside the CDR3, the full variable domain is SAVISQKPSRDICQRGTSLTIQCQVDSQVTMMFWYRQQPGQSLTLIATANQGSEATYESGFVIDKFPISRPNLTFSTLTVSNMSPEDSSIYLCSVEGGLYPSGANVLTFGAGSRLTVL.

V is TRBV5-1 and J is TRBJ2-5; D unclear. Germline assignment: CDR1 SGHRS and CDR2 YFSETQ. The CDR3 has 11 amino acids. V dropped 5 bases and J dropped 6 bases, with 8 bases sitting between them. The CDR3 here is CASSTTKTQYF. The DNA of the CDR3 is TGCGCCAGCAGTACGACGAAGACCCAGTACTTC. Supplemented by reference TRBV5-1 and TRBJ2-5, the full variable domain reads KAGVTQTPRYLIKTRGQQVTLSCSPISGHRSVSWYQQTPGQGLQFLFEYFSETQRNKGNFPGRFSGRQFSNSRSEMNVSTLELGDSALYLCASSTTKTQYFGPGTRLLVL.

J is TRBJ1-1 and V is TRBV20-1, with D tentatively TRBD1 (5 bases). The CDR3 runs 14 residues. CDR1 is DFQATT and CDR2 is SNEGSKA in the germline V gene (reference sequence). The V and J ends lost 3 bases and 0 bases respectively, with 11 bases between them. As DNA, the CDR3 is TGCAGTGCTAGTCTGGGGGGAATGAACACTGAAGCTTTCTTT. Residues: CSASLGGMNTEAFF.

The J gene is TRBJ2-5, the V gene TRBV27; 7 bases are shared with TRBD2. The V gene end was trimmed by 6 bases and the J gene end by 1 base; junction bases not matched to a gene: 8. The V gene's germline CDR1 is MNHEY and CDR2 SMNVEV (reference sequence). CDR3 length: 15 residues. Here the CDR3 reads CASRRGIAGQETQYF. The CDR3 DNA is TGTGCCAGCAGGCGGGGGATTGCAGGCCAAGAGACCCAGTACTTC.

This chain uses TRBV9 with TRBJ1-5; possibly TRBD1 for D (5 bases). The V and J ends lost 2 bases and 0 bases respectively, with 15 bases between them. CDR1 and CDR2 (germline): SGDLS, YYNGEE. This CDR3 is built from 17 residues. The CDR3 protein is CASSVLGGFYSNQPQHF. In DNA form, the CDR3 reads TGTGCCAGCAGCGTTCTGGGGGGTTTTTATAGCAATCAGCCCCAGCATTTT.

This clonotype was seen once. The genes are TRBV2 and TRBJ1-2; D is uncertain. The CDR3 has 14 residues. CDR1 and CDR2 (germline): SNHLY, FYNNEI. The V end was cut by 4 bases, the J end by 2 bases, with 11 bases between. DNA for the CDR3: TGTGCCAGCAGTGTTGAAGGGTCGAACTATGGCTACACCTTC. It translates to CASSVEGSNYGYTF.

The chain uses TRBV30 and TRBJ2-5; the D is unclear. There are 12 residues in the CDR3. Looked up from germline, CDR1 is GTSNPN and CDR2 is SVGIG (reference sequence). V was clipped by 0 bases and J by 3 bases, with 5 bases between them. CDR3 amino acids: CAWSVGKETQYF. The DNA of the CDR3 is TGTGCCTGGAGTGTCGGAAAAGAGACCCAGTACTTC.

The chain employs TRBV5-4 and TRBJ2-3; D possibly corresponds to TRBD1 (6 bases). Germline V lookup: CDR1 SGHNT, CDR2 YYREEE (reference sequence). This CDR3 is built from 15 residues. V was cut by 0 bases and J by 4 bases, with 12 bases left in between. The CDR3, as DNA: TGTGCCAGCAGCTTGGGACTTGGGGGCGCAGATACGCAGTATTTT. Translating it yields CASSLGLGGADTQYF.

The gene calls are TRBV27 and TRBJ2-1, with 7 bases fitting TRBD2. The ends lost 6 bases at V and 4 bases at J; junction bases unmatched: 21. CDR3 size: 19 residues. Per the germline V gene, CDR1 is MNHEY and CDR2 is SMNVEV (reference sequence). The CDR3 bases are TGTGCCAGCAGGCCGGGAGGTCGGACCTTTATCGCGGCGTACAATGAGCAGTTCTTC. Translating it yields CASRPGGRTFIAAYNEQFF.